The next 24 T cell receptor beta chains were all read from a single sample in a study of blood T cell repertoires in COVID-19. The table came from immunoSEQ multiplex PCR; TCRdb's copy has only in-frame clones and leaves some out. The repertoire holds some 80,000 clones, with roughly 80% as singletons. Sequenced input: peripheral blood. All receptors come from a man between 60 and 70 years old with COVID-19, enrolled during active disease.

The chain links TRBV15 to TRBJ1-1; a possible D gene is TRBD1 (5 bases). V was pared by 3 bases and J by 6 bases, with 14 bases between. The CDR3 contains 14 residues. CDR1 is LNHNV and CDR2 is YYDKDF in the germline V gene (reference sequence). This chain's CDR3 is CATSSPDRLAEAFF. The CDR3 DNA sequence: TGTGCCACCAGCAGCCCCGACAGATTAGCTGAAGCTTTCTTT. Supplemented by reference TRBV15 and TRBJ1-1, the full variable domain reads DAMVIQNPRYQVTQFGKPVTLSCSQTLNHNVMYWYQQKSSQAPKLLFHYYDKDFNNEADTPDNFQSRRPNTSFCFLDIRSPGLGDTAMYLCATSSPDRLAEAFFGQGTRLTVV.

V gene TRBV7-8 combines with J gene TRBJ1-2; TRBD1 agrees at 9 bases. J lost 6 bases, V lost 5 bases, and 13 bases had no gene match. This CDR3 spans 16 amino acids. CDR1 is SGHVS, CDR2 FQNEAQ, per germline. CDR3: CASSLGQGTIDDGYTF. CDR3 DNA sequence: TGTGCCAGCAGCCTGGGACAGGGTACAATCGATGATGGCTACACCTTC.

This chain uses TRBV7-9 with TRBJ2-4, with TRBD1 matching over 9 bases. CDR3 length: 15 amino acids. Germline assignment: CDR1 SEHNR and CDR2 FQNEAQ (reference sequence). V trimming: 3 bases; J trimming: 8 bases; junction bases outside the gene matches: 8. The CDR3 spells CASSFQQGARDIQYF. The CDR3 DNA reads as TGTGCCAGCAGCTTTCAACAGGGGGCCCGAGACATTCAGTACTTC.

This clone was counted between two and nine times. The chain recombines TRBV7-9 with TRBJ2-1; 8 nucleotides match TRBD1. Germline V gene lookup returns CDR1 SEHNR and CDR2 FQNEAQ (reference sequence). The CDR3 runs to 14 residues. V was clipped by 3 bases and J by 9 bases; unmatched bases: 7. The CDR3 protein is CASSFGQGWSEQFF. The CDR3 DNA is TGTGCCAGCAGCTTCGGACAGGGTTGGAGTGAGCAGTTCTTC.

This chain links TRBV19 with TRBJ2-1; TRBD2 matches at 13 bases. V shed 3 bases and J 2 bases; nucleotides not matched to a gene: 1. CDR3 length: 16 amino acids. Germline V gene data show CDR1 as LNHDA and CDR2 as SQIVND (reference sequence). The CDR3 DNA follows: TGTGCCAGTAGTATTACTAGCGGGGGGGCCTACAATGAGCAGTTCTTC. This codes for CASSITSGGAYNEQFF.

This sequence joins TRBV27 and TRBJ2-5; possible D gene TRBD1, 5 bases. The germline V gene has CDR1 MNHEY and CDR2 SMNVEV (reference sequence). This CDR3 has 14 residues. V was clipped by 10 bases and J by 2 bases, with 17 bases between them. CDR3: CATRQSLGQETQYF. CDR3 nucleotide sequence: TGTGCCACAAGACAGTCTCTGGGGCAAGAGACCCAGTACTTC.

The chain is built from TRBV18 and TRBJ2-3; TRBD1 aligns across 8 bases. Per the germline V gene, CDR1 is KGHSH and CDR2 is LQKENI. V shed 6 bases, J shed 4 bases, and the junction held 12 bases outside the gene matches. This CDR3 comprises 16 residues. The CDR3 DNA reads as TGTGCCAGCTCGCTCCAGGGGGCGAGGATCCCAGATACGCAGTATTTT. Translation gives CASSLQGARIPDTQYF.

The chain employs TRBV5-6 and TRBJ1-4, with 7 positions matching TRBD1. V shed 5 bases, J shed 6 bases, and the junction held 4 bases outside the gene matches. This CDR3 region has 13 residues. Germline CDR1 reads SGHDT; CDR2 reads YYEEEE. CDR3 amino acids: CASSPTGDEKLFF. The DNA of the CDR3 is TGTGCCAGCAGTCCAACAGGGGATGAAAAACTGTTTTTT.

V and J are TRBV29-1 and TRBJ1-2; 10 nucleotides line up with TRBD1. Germline CDR1 reads SQVTM; CDR2 reads ANQGSEA. V trimming: 5 bases; J trimming: 0 bases; junction bases outside the gene matches: 9. There are 16 residues in the CDR3. As DNA, the CDR3 is TGCAGCGTTACCGGCGGACAGGGGGAGCCTAACTATGGCTACACCTTC. The encoded protein is CSVTGGQGEPNYGYTF.

This clone was observed a single time. The chain combines TRBV2 with TRBJ2-4, with 8 bases matching TRBD2. Germline-derived CDR1 and CDR2 are SNHLY and FYNNEI. The CDR3 contains 16 residues. Trimming took 6 bases from V and 0 from J; bases not matched to a gene: 7. The CDR3 protein is CASSQSGGIAKNIQYF. In DNA form, the CDR3 reads TGTGCCAGCAGCCAAAGCGGGGGAATAGCCAAAAACATTCAGTACTTC.

The V and J genes are TRBV5-1 and TRBJ2-7; D may be TRBD1 (5 bases). The CDR3 extends over 14 amino acids. Germline lookup yields CDR1 SGHRS and CDR2 YFSETQ. V lost 2 bases and J 0 bases, leaving 9 bases between the germline ends. This chain's CDR3 is CASSLTQGSYEQYF. For the CDR3, the DNA is TGCGCCAGCAGCTTAACCCAGGGCTCCTACGAGCAGTACTTC.

The rearrangement uses TRBV6-5 and TRBJ1-2; the D gene is possibly TRBD1 (5 bases). Per germline, CDR1 MNHEY and CDR2 SVGAGI. The CDR3 covers 16 residues. V was cut by 0 bases and J by 4 bases, with 15 bases left in between. CDR3 coding DNA: TGTGCCAGCAGTTACTCGAGTGGGGCGCTTGGCTATGGCTACACCTTC. It yields the protein CASSYSSGALGYGYTF.

The chain is built from TRBV16 and TRBJ1-1; D is uncertain. Germline V gives CDR1 KGHSY, CDR2 FQNENV. The CDR3 totals 15 residues. The V and J ends lost 0 bases and 1 base respectively, with 9 bases between them. In nucleotides, the CDR3 is TGTGCCAGCAGCCAATCTGTCAACTCGAACACTGAAGCTTTCTTT. It is translated as CASSQSVNSNTEAFF.

This clone came up once. Mismatch with germline at one junction end may stem from a read error. The chain carries TRBV7-7 and TRBJ1-1; D remains ambiguous. The germline gives CDR1 SSHAT, CDR2 FNYEAQ (reference sequence). The CDR3 sequence is 13 residues long. The CDR3 here is CASSLSSGGEAFF. Here the CDR3 DNA reads TGTGCTAGCAGCTTAAGTTCTGGAGGAGAAGCTTTCTTT.

The chain joins TRBV12-5 to TRBJ2-1, with D unresolved. This CDR3 has 12 amino acids. Trimming took 0 bases from V and 9 from J, leaving 6 bases between them. Looked up from germline, CDR1 is LGHNT and CDR2 is FRNRAP. The CDR3 here is CASGLVHTEQFF. The CDR3 DNA reads as TGTGCTAGTGGTTTGGTACACACTGAGCAGTTCTTC.

The CDR3 is CASSSSPEKLFF. The CDR3 DNA follows: TGTGCCAGTAGTTCGAGCCCTGAAAAACTGTTTTTT. This rearrangement joins TRBV19 to TRBJ1-4; no reliable D call. V shed 5 bases and J shed 7 bases, with 8 bases lying between them. This CDR3 comprises 12 residues. CDR1 and CDR2 (germline): LNHDA, SQIVND (reference sequence).

Only a few counts were recorded for this clone. CDR3 coding DNA: TGTGCCAGTGAGCCGGGACAGGGGGCAACTAATGAAAAACTGTTTTTT. It translates to CASEPGQGATNEKLFF. The chain uses TRBV19 and TRBJ1-4; 11 bases fit TRBD1. CDR1 and CDR2 (germline): LNHDA, SQIVND (reference sequence). CDR3 length: 16 amino acids. V lost 8 bases, J lost 0 bases, and 5 bases stayed unmatched.

The V and J genes are TRBV2 and TRBJ1-2, with D hard to call. CDR3 length equals 11 residues. Germline CDR1 reads SNHLY; CDR2 reads FYNNEI. Trimming cost V 1 base and J 12 bases, with 9 bases left between them. The CDR3 DNA reads as TGTGCCAGCAGTGAAGGGGAGGGTCACACCTTC. This codes for CASSEGEGHTF.

The rearrangement joins TRBV19 to TRBJ2-2; a possible D gene is TRBD2 (6 bases). Germline loops: CDR1 LNHDA, CDR2 SQIVND (reference sequence). V lost 7 bases to trimming and J lost 6 bases, with 15 bases between them. The CDR3 has 14 residues. DNA of the CDR3: TGTGCCAGTACTAAGGGAGGATCGGCCGGGGAGCTGTTTTTT. This encodes CASTKGGSAGELFF.

V usage is TRBV19 and J usage is TRBJ1-2, with 7 bases identical to TRBD1. Germline-derived CDR1 and CDR2 are LNHDA and SQIVND (reference sequence). V trimming: 5 bases; J trimming: 4 bases; junction bases outside the gene matches: 16. The CDR3 covers 17 residues. Here the CDR3 reads CASSPPTGMGASYGYTF. CDR3 sequence (DNA): TGTGCCAGTAGTCCCCCGACAGGGATGGGGGCCAGCTATGGCTACACCTTC.

CDR3 DNA sequence: TGTGCCACCAGCAGAGATGGGGACAGGGTTTGGGAAAAACTGTTTTTT. Translating it yields CATSRDGDRVWEKLFF. The genes are TRBV15 and TRBJ1-4; 9 nucleotides line up with TRBD1. Germline lookup yields CDR1 LNHNV and CDR2 YYDKDF (reference sequence). V was clipped by 0 bases and J by 8 bases; unmatched bases: 7. CDR3 length equals 16 residues.

J is TRBJ2-2 and V is TRBV24-1, with 9 bases identical to TRBD2. The CDR3 totals 15 residues. CDR1 KGHDR and CDR2 SFDVKD come from the germline V gene. The ends lost 7 bases at V and 4 bases at J; junction bases unmatched: 6. The CDR3 region is CATSPSGTGTGELFF. DNA of the CDR3: TGTGCCACCAGCCCTAGCGGGACCGGCACCGGGGAGCTGTTTTTT.

V gene TRBV10-2 combines with J gene TRBJ2-2; TRBD1 is a possible D gene (5 bases). Germline V gene lookup returns CDR1 WSHSY and CDR2 SAAADI. V was cut by 7 bases and J by 4 bases, with 16 bases left in between. This CDR3 contains 15 residues. The DNA of the CDR3 is TGCGCCAGCAACTTAGGGGCCTCGAGCACCGGGGAGCTGTTTTTT. It translates to CASNLGASSTGELFF.

The chain uses TRBV19 and TRBJ2-1, with TRBD2 matching over 9 bases. This CDR3 contains 16 residues. CDR1 and CDR2 from the germline V gene are LNHDA and SQIVND (reference sequence). The V gene end was trimmed by 5 bases and the J gene end by 5 bases; junction bases not matched to a gene: 10. In DNA, the CDR3 is TGTGCCAGTAGTCCCTCCCAAGCGGGGGGCCACAATGAGCAGTTCTTC. The encoded protein is CASSPSQAGGHNEQFF.